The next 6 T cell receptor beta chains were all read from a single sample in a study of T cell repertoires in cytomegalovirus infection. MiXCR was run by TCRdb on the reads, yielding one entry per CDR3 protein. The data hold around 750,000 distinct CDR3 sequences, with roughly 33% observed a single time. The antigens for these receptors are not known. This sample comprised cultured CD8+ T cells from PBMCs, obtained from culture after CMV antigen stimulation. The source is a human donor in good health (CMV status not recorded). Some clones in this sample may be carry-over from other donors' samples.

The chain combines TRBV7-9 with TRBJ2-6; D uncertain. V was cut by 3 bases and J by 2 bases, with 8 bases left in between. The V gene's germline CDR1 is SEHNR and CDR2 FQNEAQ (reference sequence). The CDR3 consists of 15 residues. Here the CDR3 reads CASSFWQTGANVLTF. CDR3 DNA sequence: TGTGCCAGCAGCTTTTGGCAGACTGGGGCCAACGTCCTGACTTTC.

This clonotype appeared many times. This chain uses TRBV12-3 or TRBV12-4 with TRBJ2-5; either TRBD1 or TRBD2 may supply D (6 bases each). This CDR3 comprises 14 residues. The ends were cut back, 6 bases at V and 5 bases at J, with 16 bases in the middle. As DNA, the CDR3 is TGTGCCAGCAGCTTGGGGGGCCGGGGGGAGACCCAGTACTTC. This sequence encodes CASSLGGRGETQYF.

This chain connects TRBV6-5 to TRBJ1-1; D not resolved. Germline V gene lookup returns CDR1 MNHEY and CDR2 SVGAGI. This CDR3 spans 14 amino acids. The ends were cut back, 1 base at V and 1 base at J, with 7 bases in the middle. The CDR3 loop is CASSYFKGNTEAFF. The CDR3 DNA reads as TGTGCCAGCAGTTACTTTAAGGGGAACACTGAAGCTTTCTTT.

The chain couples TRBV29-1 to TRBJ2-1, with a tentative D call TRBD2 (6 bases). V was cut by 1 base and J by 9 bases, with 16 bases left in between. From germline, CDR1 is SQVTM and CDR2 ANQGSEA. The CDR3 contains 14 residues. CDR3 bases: TGCAGCGTTGAAGTAGGTAGCGTGGGGGGTGAGCAGTTCTTC. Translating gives CSVEVGSVGGEQFF.

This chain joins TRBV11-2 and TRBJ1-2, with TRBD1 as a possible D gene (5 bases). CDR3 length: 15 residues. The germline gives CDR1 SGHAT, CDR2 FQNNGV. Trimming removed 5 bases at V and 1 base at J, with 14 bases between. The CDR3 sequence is CASSPEGPINYGYTF. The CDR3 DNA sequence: TGTGCCAGCAGCCCGGAGGGGCCCATTAACTATGGCTACACCTTC.

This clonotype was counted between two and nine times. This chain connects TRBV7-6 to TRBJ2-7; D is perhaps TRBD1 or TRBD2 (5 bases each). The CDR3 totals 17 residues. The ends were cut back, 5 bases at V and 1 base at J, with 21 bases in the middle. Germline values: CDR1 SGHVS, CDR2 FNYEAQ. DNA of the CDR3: TGTGCCAGCAGCCCCTCACTGGCGGTGGGGGATTCCTACGAGCAGTACTTC. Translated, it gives CASSPSLAVGDSYEQYF.